This is a list of T cell receptor beta chains from one sample in a study of Graves' ophthalmopathy and Graves' hyperthyroidism. One entry per CDR3 protein, called by TCRdb with MiXCR from the multiplex PCR reads. The sample has over a million distinct CDR3 sequences, approximately 35% seen once. The sample was peripheral blood or thyroid tissue (not recorded which). These receptors came from an adult man with Graves' hyperthyroidism. CDR3s include the opening cysteine and the closing phenylalanine or tryptophan. Fields, in order: CDR3 DNA, CDR3 protein, CDR3 length, J gene, D gene, clone size, V gene. D genes are given only for firm matches. Clone size is not always given. Where it is, it says once, few, many or a class for expanded clones.

CDR3 DNA: TGTGCCAGCAGTTGGGGAGGGCCTGGGGCCAACGTCCTGACTTTC
CDR3 protein: CASSWGGPGANVLTF
CDR3 length: 15
J gene: TRBJ2-6
D gene: TRBD2
clone size: .
V gene: TRBV2

CDR3 DNA: TGCGCCAGCAGCTTAGCGCAGGACAACGAGCAGTACTTC
CDR3 protein: CASSLAQDNEQYF
CDR3 length: 13
J gene: TRBJ2-7
D gene: .
clone size: .
V gene: TRBV7-9

CDR3 DNA: TGTGCCAGCAGCCGAGGACAGGATGGCTACACCTTC
CDR3 protein: CASSRGQDGYTF
CDR3 length: 12
J gene: TRBJ1-2
D gene: TRBD1
clone size: few
V gene: TRBV7-9

CDR3 DNA: TGCAGCGTTAACGCGGGGGAAGACTATGGCTACACCTTC
CDR3 protein: CSVNAGEDYGYTF
CDR3 length: 13
J gene: TRBJ1-2
D gene: .
clone size: .
V gene: TRBV29-1

CDR3 DNA: TGTGCCAGCAGTTACTCTTCCCCTTCCCATAGCAATCAGCCCCAGCATTTT
CDR3 protein: CASSYSSPSHSNQPQHF
CDR3 length: 17
J gene: TRBJ1-5
D gene: .
clone size: .
V gene: TRBV6-5

CDR3 DNA: TGTGCCAGCAGCGCCCCCGGGGTGTCCTACGAGCAGTACTTC
CDR3 protein: CASSAPGVSYEQYF
CDR3 length: 14
J gene: TRBJ2-7
D gene: .
clone size: few
V gene: TRBV10-3

CDR3 DNA: TGTGCCAGCAGCCAACAGATTAGCGGGGGGCAAGAGACCCAGTACTTC
CDR3 protein: CASSQQISGGQETQYF
CDR3 length: 16
J gene: TRBJ2-5
D gene: TRBD2
clone size: .
V gene: TRBV7-9

CDR3 DNA: TGCAGTGCTAGACGGACTATTGAGGAGACCCAGTACTTC
CDR3 protein: CSARRTIEETQYF
CDR3 length: 13
J gene: TRBJ2-5
D gene: .
clone size: few
V gene: TRBV20-1

CDR3 DNA: TGCAGCGTTCTCGACAGGTCAAACTATGGCTACACCTTC
CDR3 protein: CSVLDRSNYGYTF
CDR3 length: 13
J gene: TRBJ1-2
D gene: .
clone size: .
V gene: TRBV29-1

CDR3 DNA: TGCGCCAGCAGCTTGGCACCGGGACAGGGGTATCAGCCCCAGCATTTT
CDR3 protein: CASSLAPGQGYQPQHF
CDR3 length: 16
J gene: TRBJ1-5
D gene: TRBD1
clone size: many
V gene: TRBV5-1

CDR3 DNA: TGTGCCAGCAGCTTCGGGACAGGGGAGCACGAGCAGTACTTC
CDR3 protein: CASSFGTGEHEQYF
CDR3 length: 14
J gene: TRBJ2-7
D gene: TRBD1
clone size: many
V gene: TRBV7-9

CDR3 DNA: TGTGCCAGCAGCTTTTCCGTATTGAGCTCCTATAATTCACCCCTCCACTTT
CDR3 protein: CASSFSVLSSYNSPLHF
CDR3 length: 17
J gene: TRBJ1-6
D gene: .
clone size: few
V gene: TRBV7-8

CDR3 DNA: TGTGCCAGCAGTTTACAGGGGCCACTTTCCTACGAGCAGTACTTC
CDR3 protein: CASSLQGPLSYEQYF
CDR3 length: 15
J gene: TRBJ2-7
D gene: TRBD1
clone size: .
V gene: TRBV25-1

CDR3 DNA: TGTGCCAGCAGCTTAGGAGGCAGGAGTAACTATGGCTACACCTTC
CDR3 protein: CASSLGGRSNYGYTF
CDR3 length: 15
J gene: TRBJ1-2
D gene: .
clone size: .
V gene: TRBV7-9

CDR3 DNA: TGTGCCAGTAAAACCGGGGAGCTGTTTTTT
CDR3 protein: CASKTGELFF
CDR3 length: 10
J gene: TRBJ2-2
D gene: .
clone size: few
V gene: TRBV6-5

CDR3 DNA: TGTGCCAGCTCACCCCTGGGACAGCTTAATTCACCCCTCCACTTT
CDR3 protein: CASSPLGQLNSPLHF
CDR3 length: 15
J gene: TRBJ1-6
D gene: TRBD1
clone size: .
V gene: TRBV25-1

CDR3 DNA: TGTGCCAGTAGTATAGATCGGCCGGGAACGTACGAGCAGTACTTC
CDR3 protein: CASSIDRPGTYEQYF
CDR3 length: 15
J gene: TRBJ2-7
D gene: .
clone size: many
V gene: TRBV19

CDR3 DNA: TGCGCCAGCAGCCCCTTACGGGTTTCGGACTACGAGCAGTACTTC
CDR3 protein: CASSPLRVSDYEQYF
CDR3 length: 15
J gene: TRBJ2-7
D gene: .
clone size: few
V gene: TRBV5-1

CDR3 DNA: TGTGCCAGCAGCTTAGAAGCAGGTCCGACCTACGAGCAGTACTTC
CDR3 protein: CASSLEAGPTYEQYF
CDR3 length: 15
J gene: TRBJ2-7
D gene: .
clone size: many
V gene: TRBV7-7

CDR3 DNA: TGTGCCAGCAGAGGGCTCGAGGGGATAGGTGGCAATCAGCCCCAGCATTTT
CDR3 protein: CASRGLEGIGGNQPQHF
CDR3 length: 17
J gene: TRBJ1-5
D gene: .
clone size: few
V gene: TRBV12-3/TRBV12-4

CDR3 DNA: TGCAGCGTAGCTAGTCAGGGCTATGGCTACACCTTC
CDR3 protein: CSVASQGYGYTF
CDR3 length: 12
J gene: TRBJ1-2
D gene: .
clone size: .
V gene: TRBV29-1

CDR3 DNA: TGCAGTGCTGACCCAGGGGCCGCGCCTTGGGAGCAGTACTTC
CDR3 protein: CSADPGAAPWEQYF
CDR3 length: 14
J gene: TRBJ2-7
D gene: .
clone size: many
V gene: TRBV20-1